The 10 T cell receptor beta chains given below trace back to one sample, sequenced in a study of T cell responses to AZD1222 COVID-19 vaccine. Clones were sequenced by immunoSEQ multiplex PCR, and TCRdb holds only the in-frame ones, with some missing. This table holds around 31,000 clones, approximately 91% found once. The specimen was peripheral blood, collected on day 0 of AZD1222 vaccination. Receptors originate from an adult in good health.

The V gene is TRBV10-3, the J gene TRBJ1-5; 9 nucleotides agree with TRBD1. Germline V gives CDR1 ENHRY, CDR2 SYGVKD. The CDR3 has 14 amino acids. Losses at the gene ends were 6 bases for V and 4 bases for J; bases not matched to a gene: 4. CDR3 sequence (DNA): TGTGCCATCAGCGGGACAGGGAAAAATCAGCCCCAGCATTTT. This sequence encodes CAISGTGKNQPQHF.

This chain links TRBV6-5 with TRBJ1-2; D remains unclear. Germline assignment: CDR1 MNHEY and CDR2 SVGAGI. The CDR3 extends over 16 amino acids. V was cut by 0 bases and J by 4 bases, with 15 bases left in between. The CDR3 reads CASSYSRRSRSYGYTF. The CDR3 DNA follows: TGTGCCAGCAGTTACTCACGACGAAGCAGAAGCTATGGCTACACCTTC.

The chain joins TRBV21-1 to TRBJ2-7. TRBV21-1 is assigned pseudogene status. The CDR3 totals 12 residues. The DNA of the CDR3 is TGTGCCAGCAGCAAAGACCCCTACGAGCAGTACTTC. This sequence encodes CASSKDPYEQYF.

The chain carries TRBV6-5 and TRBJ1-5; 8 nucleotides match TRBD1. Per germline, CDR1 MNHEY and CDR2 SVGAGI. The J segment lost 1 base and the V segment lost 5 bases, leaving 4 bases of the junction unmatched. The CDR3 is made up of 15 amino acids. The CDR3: CASSTDRGSNQPQHF. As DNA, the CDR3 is TGTGCCAGCAGTACTGACAGGGGAAGCAATCAGCCCCAGCATTTT.

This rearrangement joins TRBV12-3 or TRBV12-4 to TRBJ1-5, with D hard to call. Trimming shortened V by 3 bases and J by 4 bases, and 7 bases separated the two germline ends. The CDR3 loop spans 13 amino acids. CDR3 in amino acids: CASSFSLNQPQHF. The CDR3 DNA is TGTGCCAGCAGTTTTAGCCTTAATCAGCCCCAGCATTTT.

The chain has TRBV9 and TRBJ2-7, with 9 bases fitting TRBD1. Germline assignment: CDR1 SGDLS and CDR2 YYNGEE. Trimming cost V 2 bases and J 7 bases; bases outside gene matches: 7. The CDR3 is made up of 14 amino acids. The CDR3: CASSVDRGEREQYF. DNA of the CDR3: TGTGCCAGCAGCGTTGACAGGGGGGAGAGGGAGCAGTACTTC.

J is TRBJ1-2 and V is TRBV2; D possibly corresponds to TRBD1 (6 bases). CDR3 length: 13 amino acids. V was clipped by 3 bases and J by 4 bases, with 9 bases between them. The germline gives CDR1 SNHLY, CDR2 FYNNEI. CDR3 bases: TGTGCCAGCAGTGATAGGGGGGTCTATGGCTACACCTTC. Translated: CASSDRGVYGYTF. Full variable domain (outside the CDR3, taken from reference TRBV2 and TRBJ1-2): EPEVTQTPSHQVTQMGQEVILRCVPISNHLYFYWYRQILGQKVEFLVSFYNNEISEKSEIFDDQFSVERPDGSNFTLKIRSTKLEDSAMYFCASSDRGVYGYTFGSGTRLTVV.

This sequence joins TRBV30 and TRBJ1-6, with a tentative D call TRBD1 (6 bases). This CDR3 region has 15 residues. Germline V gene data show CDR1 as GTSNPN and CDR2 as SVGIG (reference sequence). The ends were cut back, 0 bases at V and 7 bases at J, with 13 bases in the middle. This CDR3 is CAWSVRGGTNSPLHF. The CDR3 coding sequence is TGTGCCTGGAGTGTACGAGGGGGGACGAATTCACCCCTCCACTTT.

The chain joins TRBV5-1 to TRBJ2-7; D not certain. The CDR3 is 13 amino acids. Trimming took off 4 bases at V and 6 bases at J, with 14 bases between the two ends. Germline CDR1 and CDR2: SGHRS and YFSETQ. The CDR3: CASSPGISAEQYF. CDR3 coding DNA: TGCGCCAGCAGCCCCGGAATCTCGGCCGAGCAGTACTTC.

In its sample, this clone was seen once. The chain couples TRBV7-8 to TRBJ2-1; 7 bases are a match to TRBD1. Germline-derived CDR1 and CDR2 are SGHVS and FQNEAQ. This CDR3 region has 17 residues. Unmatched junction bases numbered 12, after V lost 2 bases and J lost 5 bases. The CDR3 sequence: CASSLNILRTGHNEQFF. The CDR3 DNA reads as TGTGCCAGCAGCTTAAATATTCTTAGGACAGGACACAATGAGCAGTTCTTC.